These T cell receptor beta chains were read from a single sample in a study of T cells in Graves' hyperthyroidism and ophthalmopathy. TCRdb called the multiplex PCR reads again in MiXCR, with one record for every CDR3 protein. The sample has fewer than 400,000 distinct CDR3 sequences, roughly 17% seen once. The specimen was blood. The receptors originated from a man aged 25-45 years with Graves' hyperthyroidism. Each CDR3 is given with its conserved first and last residue.

V gene: TRBV29-1; J gene: TRBJ2-7; CDR3 protein: CSVVGTYEQYF
V gene: TRBV4-2; J gene: TRBJ2-7; CDR3 protein: CASSPHGLSGEQYF
V gene: TRBV27; J gene: TRBJ2-3; CDR3 protein: CASSLGTATDTQYF
V gene: TRBV2; J gene: TRBJ1-3; CDR3 protein: CASSPTRIPTGGNTIYF
V gene: TRBV19; J gene: TRBJ2-2; CDR3 protein: CASSISGTLWLFF
V gene: TRBV2; J gene: TRBJ2-3; CDR3 protein: CASSGGRADTQYF
V gene: TRBV28; J gene: TRBJ2-1; CDR3 protein: CASSSTGSSYNEQFF
V gene: TRBV3-1; J gene: TRBJ2-1; CDR3 protein: CASSQAAGWEQFF
V gene: TRBV7-3; J gene: TRBJ2-7; CDR3 protein: CASGPGGAGDYEQYF
V gene: TRBV6-1; J gene: TRBJ2-3; CDR3 protein: CASREGTDTQYF
V gene: TRBV11-3; J gene: TRBJ2-5; CDR3 protein: CASSFRGRTQETQYF
V gene: TRBV28; J gene: TRBJ1-6; CDR3 protein: CASSLGGGPGPSPLHF
V gene: TRBV15; J gene: TRBJ1-1; CDR3 protein: CATSFYRDSNTEAFF
V gene: TRBV2; J gene: TRBJ2-7; CDR3 protein: CASSEEQASSYEQYF
V gene: TRBV2; J gene: TRBJ1-1; CDR3 protein: CASSGSLRIGAFF
V gene: TRBV3-1; J gene: TRBJ2-3; CDR3 protein: CASSQLGQSTDTQYF
V gene: TRBV5-1; J gene: TRBJ2-6; CDR3 protein: CASSLTPGANVLTF
V gene: TRBV5-1; J gene: TRBJ2-2; CDR3 protein: CASSLGDRENTGELFF
V gene: TRBV7-2; J gene: TRBJ2-1; CDR3 protein: CASTNSGSNEQFF
V gene: TRBV30; J gene: TRBJ1-5; CDR3 protein: CAWSSGSNQPQHF
V gene: TRBV20-1; J gene: TRBJ1-3; CDR3 protein: CSAGDRLSGNTIYF
V gene: TRBV29-1; J gene: TRBJ2-5; CDR3 protein: CSVEARGQGQETQYF
V gene: TRBV6-1; J gene: TRBJ1-1; CDR3 protein: CASNPPRPSGTEAFF
V gene: TRBV24-1; J gene: TRBJ1-5; CDR3 protein: CAASTGIQPQHF
V gene: TRBV20-1; J gene: TRBJ2-7; CDR3 protein: CSAHYRRENYEQYF
V gene: TRBV20-1; J gene: TRBJ2-7; CDR3 protein: CSAWDSGGTYEQYF
V gene: TRBV12-5; J gene: TRBJ2-2; CDR3 protein: CASGLVIIRSGGTGELFF
V gene: TRBV12-3/TRBV12-4; J gene: TRBJ2-2; CDR3 protein: CASSHSGNTGELFF
V gene: TRBV7-2; J gene: TRBJ1-2; CDR3 protein: CASSQAVTAGYTF
V gene: TRBV18; J gene: TRBJ2-1; CDR3 protein: CASSPGRDMFDKQFF
V gene: TRBV12-3/TRBV12-4; J gene: TRBJ1-4; CDR3 protein: CASSRDLRGEKLFF
V gene: TRBV5-1; J gene: TRBJ2-1; CDR3 protein: CASNPGPAPNLYNEQFF
V gene: TRBV30; J gene: TRBJ2-7; CDR3 protein: CAWNGGLSGEQYF
V gene: TRBV6-2/TRBV6-3; J gene: TRBJ1-1; CDR3 protein: CASSYIRTEAFF
V gene: TRBV7-3; J gene: TRBJ2-7; CDR3 protein: CASSRGEGNEQYF
V gene: TRBV19; J gene: TRBJ2-2; CDR3 protein: CASTVPGQGRELFF
V gene: TRBV3-1; J gene: TRBJ2-2; CDR3 protein: CASSQGQGETGELFF